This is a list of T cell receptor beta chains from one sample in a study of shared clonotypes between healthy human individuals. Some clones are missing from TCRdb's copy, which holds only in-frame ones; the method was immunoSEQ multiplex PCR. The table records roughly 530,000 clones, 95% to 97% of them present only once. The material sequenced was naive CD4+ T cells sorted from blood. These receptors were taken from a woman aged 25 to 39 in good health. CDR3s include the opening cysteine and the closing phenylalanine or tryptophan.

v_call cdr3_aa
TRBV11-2 CASSLPWADTQYF
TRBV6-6 CASSYSAAGNSYEQYF
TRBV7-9 CASSLPPGLNTEAFF
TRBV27 CASKLDGSSYNEQFF
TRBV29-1 CSVTSGTYEQYF
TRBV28 CASSPGEAVIRAFF
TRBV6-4 CASSADSDTEAFF
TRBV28 CASSPLSTGNTEAFF
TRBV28 CASSSPAGTPYGYTF
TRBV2 CASSAANTGELFF
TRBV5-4 CASSFSASGMETQYF
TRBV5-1 CASSFDASYEQYF
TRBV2 CASSRDRGTYNEQFF
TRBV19 CASSLIAGVADTQYF
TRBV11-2 CASSFPGREGTDTQYF
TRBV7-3 CASSLAYGGSYEQYF
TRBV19 CASSPREGQATYEQYF
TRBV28 CASSSPGQSDYGYTF
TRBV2 CASSVGRRDSYEQYF
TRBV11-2 CASSIGTSGSNEQFF
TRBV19 CASRLQGTGVADTQYF
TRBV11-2 CASSFGQHGYTF
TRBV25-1 CASSDRQGGGYTF
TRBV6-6 CASSYSHTGRNYGYTF
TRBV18 CASSPFGAGFTDTQYF
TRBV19 CATRLAGGGSYEQYF
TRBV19 CASSAPRGGLWPQHF
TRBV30 CAWTFQAPPQYF
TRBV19 CASRSALAGEDEQFF
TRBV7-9 CASSVRGRTEAFF
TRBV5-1 CASTPAQTGTPNTGELFF
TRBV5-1 CASSLWGPGAFF
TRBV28 CASSLFIGVNYGYTF
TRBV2 CASSEIGDTFGGYTF
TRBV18 CASSLNGGDSGANVLTF
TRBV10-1 CASEGQGGTEAFF
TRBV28 CASSLRGNGYTF
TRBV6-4 CASGSGVNTGELFF
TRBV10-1 CASSEPDSYEQYF
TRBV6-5 CASRLDRAHQPQHF
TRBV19 CATNDRFTDTQYF
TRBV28 CASSPWASLETQYF
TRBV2 CASSASSVEQFF
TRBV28 CASSFRDQPQHF